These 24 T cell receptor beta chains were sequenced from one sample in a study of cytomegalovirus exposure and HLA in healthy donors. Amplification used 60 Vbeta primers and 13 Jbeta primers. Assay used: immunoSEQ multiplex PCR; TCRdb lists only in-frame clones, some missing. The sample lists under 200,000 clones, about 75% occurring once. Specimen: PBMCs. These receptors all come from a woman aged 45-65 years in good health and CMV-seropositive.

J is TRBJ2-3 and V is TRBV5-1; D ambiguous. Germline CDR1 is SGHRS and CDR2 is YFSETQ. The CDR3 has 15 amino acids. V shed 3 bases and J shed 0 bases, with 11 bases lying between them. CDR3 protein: CASSSITASTDTQYF. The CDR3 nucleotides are TGCGCCAGCAGCTCCATAACAGCTAGCACAGATACGCAGTATTTT. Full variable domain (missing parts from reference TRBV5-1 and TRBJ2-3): KAGVTQTPRYLIKTRGQQVTLSCSPISGHRSVSWYQQTPGQGLQFLFEYFSETQRNKGNFPGRFSGRQFSNSRSEMNVSTLELGDSALYLCASSSITASTDTQYFGPGTRLTVL.

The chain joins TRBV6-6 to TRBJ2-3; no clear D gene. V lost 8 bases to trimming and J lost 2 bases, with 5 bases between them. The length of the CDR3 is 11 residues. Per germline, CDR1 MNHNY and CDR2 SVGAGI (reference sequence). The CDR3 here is CASEDTDTQYF. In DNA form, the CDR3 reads TGTGCCAGCGAGGACACAGATACGCAGTATTTT.

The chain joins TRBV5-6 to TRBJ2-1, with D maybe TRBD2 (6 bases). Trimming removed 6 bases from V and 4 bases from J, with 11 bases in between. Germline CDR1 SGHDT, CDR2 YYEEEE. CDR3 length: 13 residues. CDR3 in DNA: TGTGCCAGCACCGCGGACTATTACAATGAGCAGTTCTTC. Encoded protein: CASTADYYNEQFF.

The CDR3 DNA follows: TGTGCCAGCAGCAGGACAGGGTCCCTGGCCGTACACGAGCAGTACTTC. Translating it yields CASSRTGSLAVHEQYF. The rearrangement uses TRBV5-4 and TRBJ2-7; 8 nucleotides align to TRBD1. Germline V gene lookup returns CDR1 SGHNT and CDR2 YYREEE (reference sequence). The V segment lost 4 bases and the J segment 5 bases; nucleotides outside the gene matches: 14. This CDR3 contains 16 residues.

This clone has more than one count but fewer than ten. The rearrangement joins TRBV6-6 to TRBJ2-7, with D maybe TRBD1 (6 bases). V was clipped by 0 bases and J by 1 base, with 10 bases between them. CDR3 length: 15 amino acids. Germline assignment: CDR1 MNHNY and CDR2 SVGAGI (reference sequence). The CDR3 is CASSYSQGSSYEQYF. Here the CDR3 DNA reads TGTGCCAGCAGTTACTCGCAGGGGTCGTCCTACGAGCAGTACTTC.

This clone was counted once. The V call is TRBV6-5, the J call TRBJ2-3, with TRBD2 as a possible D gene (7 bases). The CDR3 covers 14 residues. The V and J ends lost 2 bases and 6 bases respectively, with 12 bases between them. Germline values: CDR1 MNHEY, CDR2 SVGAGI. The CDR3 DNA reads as TGTGCCAGCAGTTACGTTGCGGGGGCGGATACGCAGTATTTT. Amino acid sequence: CASSYVAGADTQYF.

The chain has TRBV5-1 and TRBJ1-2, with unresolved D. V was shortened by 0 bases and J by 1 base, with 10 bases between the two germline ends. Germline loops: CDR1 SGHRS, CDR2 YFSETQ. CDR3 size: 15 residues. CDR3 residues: CASSLAGGSNYGYTF. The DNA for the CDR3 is TGCGCCAGCAGCTTGGCCGGCGGCAGTAACTATGGCTACACCTTC.

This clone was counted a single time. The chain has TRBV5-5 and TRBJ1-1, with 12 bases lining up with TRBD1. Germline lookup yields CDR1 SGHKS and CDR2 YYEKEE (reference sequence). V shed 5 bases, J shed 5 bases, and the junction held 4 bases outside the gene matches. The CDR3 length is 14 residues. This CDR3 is CASRWDRGRTEAFF. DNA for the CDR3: TGTGCCAGCAGATGGGACAGGGGGCGAACTGAAGCTTTCTTT.

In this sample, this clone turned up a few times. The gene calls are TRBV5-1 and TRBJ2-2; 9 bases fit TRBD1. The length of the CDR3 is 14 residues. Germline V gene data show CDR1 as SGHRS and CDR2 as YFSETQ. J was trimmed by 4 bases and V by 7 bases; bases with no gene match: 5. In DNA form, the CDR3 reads TGCGCCAGCTCGGGGGACAGGGCCACCGGGGAGCTGTTTTTT. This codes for CASSGDRATGELFF. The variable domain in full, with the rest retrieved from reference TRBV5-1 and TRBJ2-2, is KAGVTQTPRYLIKTRGQQVTLSCSPISGHRSVSWYQQTPGQGLQFLFEYFSETQRNKGNFPGRFSGRQFSNSRSEMNVSTLELGDSALYLCASSGDRATGELFFGEGSRLTVL.

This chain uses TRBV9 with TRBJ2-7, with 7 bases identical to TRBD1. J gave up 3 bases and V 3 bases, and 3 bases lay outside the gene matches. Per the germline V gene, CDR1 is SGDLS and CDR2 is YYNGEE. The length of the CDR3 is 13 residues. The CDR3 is CASSAGTVYEQYF. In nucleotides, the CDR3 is TGTGCCAGCAGCGCCGGGACAGTCTACGAGCAGTACTTC.

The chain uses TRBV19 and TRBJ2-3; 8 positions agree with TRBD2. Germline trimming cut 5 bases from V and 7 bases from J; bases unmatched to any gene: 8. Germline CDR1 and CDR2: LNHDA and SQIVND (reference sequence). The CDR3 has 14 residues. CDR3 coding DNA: TGTGCCAGTAGTCCGGGAGGGATCTCCAATACGCAGTATTTT. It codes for CASSPGGISNTQYF. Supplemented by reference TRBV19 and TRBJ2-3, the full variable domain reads DGGITQSPKYLFRKEGQNVTLSCEQNLNHDAMYWYRQDPGQGLRLIYYSQIVNDFQKGDIAEGYSVSREKKESFPLTVTSAQKNPTAFYLCASSPGGISNTQYFGPGTRLTVL.

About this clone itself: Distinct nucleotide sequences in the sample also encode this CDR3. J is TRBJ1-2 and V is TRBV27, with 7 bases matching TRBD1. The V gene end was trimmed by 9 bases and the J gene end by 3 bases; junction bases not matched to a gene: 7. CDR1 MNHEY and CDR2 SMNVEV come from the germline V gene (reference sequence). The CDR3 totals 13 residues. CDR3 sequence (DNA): TGTGCCAGTAGAGGAACAGGGGACTATGGCTACACCTTC. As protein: CASRGTGDYGYTF.

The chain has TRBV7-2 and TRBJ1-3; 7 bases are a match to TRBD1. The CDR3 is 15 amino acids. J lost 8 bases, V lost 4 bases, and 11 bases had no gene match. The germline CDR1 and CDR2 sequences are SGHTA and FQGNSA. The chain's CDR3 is CASSSTGTVGYTIYF. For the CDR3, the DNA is TGTGCCAGCAGCTCGACAGGGACTGTCGGATACACCATATATTTT.

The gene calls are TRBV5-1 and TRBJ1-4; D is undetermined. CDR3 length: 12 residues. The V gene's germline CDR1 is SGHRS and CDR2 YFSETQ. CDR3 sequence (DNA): TGCGCGAGATCCCCCACTAATGAAAAACTGTTTTTT. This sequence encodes CARSPTNEKLFF.

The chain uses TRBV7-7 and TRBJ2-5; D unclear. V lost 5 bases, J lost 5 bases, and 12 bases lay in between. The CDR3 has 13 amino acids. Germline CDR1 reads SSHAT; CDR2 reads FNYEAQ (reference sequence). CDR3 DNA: TGTGCCAGCAGCCCCCGGGTGCACGAGACCCAGTACTTC. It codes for CASSPRVHETQYF. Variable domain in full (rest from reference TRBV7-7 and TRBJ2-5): GAGVSQSPRYKVTKRGQDVTLRCDPISSHATLYWYQQALGQGPEFLTYFNYEAQPDKSGLPSDRFSAERPEGSISTLTIQRTEQRDSAMYRCASSPRVHETQYFGPGTRLLVL.

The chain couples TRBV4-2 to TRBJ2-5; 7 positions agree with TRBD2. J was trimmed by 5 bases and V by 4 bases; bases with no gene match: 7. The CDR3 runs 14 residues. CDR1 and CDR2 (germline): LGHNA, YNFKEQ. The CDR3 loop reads CASSRTSEGETQYF. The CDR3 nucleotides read TGTGCCAGCAGCCGTACTAGCGAAGGGGAGACCCAGTACTTC.

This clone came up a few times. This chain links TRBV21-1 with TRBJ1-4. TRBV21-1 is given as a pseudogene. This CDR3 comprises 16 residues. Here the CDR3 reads CASSNQLTVGGEKLFF. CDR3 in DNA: TGTGCCAGCAGCAACCAATTAACAGTCGGGGGGGAAAAACTGTTTTTT.

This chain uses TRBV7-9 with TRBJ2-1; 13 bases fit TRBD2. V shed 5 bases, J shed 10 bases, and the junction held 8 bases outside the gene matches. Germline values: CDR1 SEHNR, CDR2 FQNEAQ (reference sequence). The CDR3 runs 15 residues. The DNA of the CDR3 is TGTGCCAGCAGCGCCGGGACTAGCGGGGCTAGGGAGCAGTTCTTC. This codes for CASSAGTSGAREQFF. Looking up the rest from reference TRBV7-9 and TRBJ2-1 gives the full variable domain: DTGVSQNPRHKITKRGQNVTFRCDPISEHNRLYWYRQTLGQGPEFLTYFQNEAQLEKSRLLSDRFSAERPKGSFSTLEIQRTEQGDSAMYLCASSAGTSGAREQFFGPGTRLTVL.

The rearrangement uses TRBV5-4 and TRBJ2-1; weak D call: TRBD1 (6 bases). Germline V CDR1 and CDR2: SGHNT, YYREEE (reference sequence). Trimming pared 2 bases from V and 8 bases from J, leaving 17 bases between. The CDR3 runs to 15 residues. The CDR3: CASSFDRIVDDEQFF. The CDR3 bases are TGTGCCAGCAGCTTCGACAGGATTGTCGACGATGAGCAGTTCTTC. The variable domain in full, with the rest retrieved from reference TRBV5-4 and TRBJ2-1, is ETGVTQSPTHLIKTRGQQVTLRCSSQSGHNTVSWYQQALGQGPQFIFQYYREEENGRGNFPPRFSGLQFPNYSSELNVNALELDDSALYLCASSFDRIVDDEQFFGPGTRLTVL.

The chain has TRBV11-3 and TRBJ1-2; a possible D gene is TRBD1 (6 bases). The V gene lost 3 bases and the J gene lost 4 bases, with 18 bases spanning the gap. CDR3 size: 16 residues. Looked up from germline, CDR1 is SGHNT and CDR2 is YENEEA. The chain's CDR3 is CASSLPNRVLGYGYTF. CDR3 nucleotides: TGTGCCAGCAGCTTGCCTAACAGGGTGTTAGGCTATGGCTACACCTTC. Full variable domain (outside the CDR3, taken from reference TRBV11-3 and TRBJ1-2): EAGVVQSPRYKIIEKKQPVAFWCNPISGHNTLYWYLQNLGQGPELLIRYENEEAVDDSQLPKDRFSAERLKGVDSTLKIQPAELGDSAVYLCASSLPNRVLGYGYTFGSGTRLTVV.

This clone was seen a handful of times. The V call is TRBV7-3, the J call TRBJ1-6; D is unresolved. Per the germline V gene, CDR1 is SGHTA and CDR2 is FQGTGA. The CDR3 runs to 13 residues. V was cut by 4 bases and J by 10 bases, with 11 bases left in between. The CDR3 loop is CASSSSLISPLHF. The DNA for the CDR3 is TGTGCCAGCAGCTCATCACTGATCTCACCCCTCCACTTT.

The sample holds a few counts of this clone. The CDR3 protein is CASSQEEALRVSPLHF. The CDR3 coding sequence is TGCGCCAGCAGCCAAGAGGAGGCCCTGAGGGTTTCACCCCTCCACTTT. This sequence joins TRBV4-1 and TRBJ1-6, with D unresolved. V lost 0 bases and J lost 9, with 15 bases in between. CDR3 length: 16 amino acids. CDR1 MGHRA and CDR2 YSYEKL come from the germline V gene.

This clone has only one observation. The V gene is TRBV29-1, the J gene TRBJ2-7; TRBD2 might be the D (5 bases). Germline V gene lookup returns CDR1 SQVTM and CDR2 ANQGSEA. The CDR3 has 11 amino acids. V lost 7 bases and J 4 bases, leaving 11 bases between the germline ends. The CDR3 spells CSALRGYEQYF. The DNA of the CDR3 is TGCAGCGCTCTTAGAGGGTACGAGCAGTACTTC.

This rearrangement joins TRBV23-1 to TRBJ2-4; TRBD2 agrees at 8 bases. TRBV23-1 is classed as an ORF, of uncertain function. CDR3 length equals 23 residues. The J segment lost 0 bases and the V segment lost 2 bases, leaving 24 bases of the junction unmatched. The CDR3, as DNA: TGCGCCAGCAGTCAAACCACCGGGGGGGCAGGGGCCGGGAGTTGGATAGCCAAAAACATTCAGTACTTC. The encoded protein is CASSQTTGGAGAGSWIAKNIQYF.